This T cell receptor beta chain was identified during a study of cytomegalovirus exposure and HLA in healthy donors. Study outcomes and limitations: Analyzed later, most CMV-associated TCR beta chains appeared HLA-restricted. In a later analysis, a missense DCLRE1C variant was linked to TCR beta V- and J-gene trimming.

Concerning this clone itself: Antigen unknown.

This PCR relied on a set of 60 Vbeta primers and 13 Jbeta primers. Libraries were prepared by immunoSEQ multiplex PCR; TCRdb keeps only in-frame clonotypes and omits some of them. The data hold about 230,000 clones, with about 89% observed a single time. The germline V gene encodes CDR1 MGHRA and CDR2 YSYEKL. V shed 1 base and J shed 1 base, with 11 bases lying between them. The CDR3 extends over 17 amino acids. Material for sequencing was PBMCs. The receptor was derived from a woman younger than 30 in good health and CMV-seronegative. The chain recombines TRBV4-1 with TRBJ2-6; D remains unclear. Written as DNA, the CDR3 is TGCGCCAGCAGCCAAGTGGGTGGGCAGTCTGGGGCCAACGTCCTGACTTTC. It specifies CASSQVGGQSGANVLTF.